Presented here are 25 T cell receptor beta chains from one specimen sequenced in a study of memory CD4+ T cells and cytomegalovirus serostatus. Here immunoSEQ multiplex PCR was the method, and the copy in TCRdb shows in-frame clones only, minus some. The sample holds tens of thousands of clones; 75% to 80% are singletons and the top ten take about 0.9%. Single viable CD3+CD4+CD8-CD45RO+ cells were sorted as the memory CD4+ T cells. The sample was memory CD4+ T cells from blood. Every receptor here comes from an adult in good health and CMV-seronegative.

This clone was picked up one time. This chain connects TRBV7-3 to TRBJ2-5; D is ambiguous. The CDR3 spans 13 residues. From germline, CDR1 is SGHTA and CDR2 FQGTGA. Trimming took off 3 bases at V and 5 bases at J, with 10 bases between the two ends. The CDR3 reads CASSFDPRETQYF. Written as DNA, the CDR3 is TGTGCCAGCAGCTTCGATCCAAGGGAGACCCAGTACTTC.

In this sample, this clone turned up a few times. V and J are TRBV27 and TRBJ2-1; no reliable D call. The CDR3 sequence is 18 residues long. Germline V lookup: CDR1 MNHEY, CDR2 SMNVEV (reference sequence). Trimming removed 6 bases from V and 0 bases from J, with 21 bases in between. The CDR3 DNA reads TGTGCCAGCAGAACCCCGCTGGTCGGGCTGAGCTCCTACAATGAGCAGTTCTTC. This translates into CASRTPLVGLSSYNEQFF.

This clone occurred a few times. V is TRBV5-1 and J is TRBJ1-2; 7 nucleotides agree with TRBD1. V lost 3 bases, J lost 3 bases, and 8 bases stayed unmatched. CDR3 size: 15 residues. The germline V gene encodes CDR1 SGHRS and CDR2 YFSETQ. The CDR3, as DNA: TGCGCCAGCAGCTCGACCCCCGGACAGGACTATGGCTACACCTTC. Translating it yields CASSSTPGQDYGYTF. The whole variable domain, remainder taken from reference TRBV5-1 and TRBJ1-2, is KAGVTQTPRYLIKTRGQQVTLSCSPISGHRSVSWYQQTPGQGLQFLFEYFSETQRNKGNFPGRFSGRQFSNSRSEMNVSTLELGDSALYLCASSSTPGQDYGYTFGSGTRLTVV.

The V gene is TRBV7-9, the J gene TRBJ1-1; the match to TRBD1 covers 10 bases. Trimming at V came to 10 bases and at J to 6 bases, leaving 5 bases not matched to a gene. The length of the CDR3 is 12 residues. Germline CDR1 and CDR2: SEHNR and FQNEAQ (reference sequence). This CDR3 is CATDRGASEAFF. The CDR3 nucleotides read TGTGCCACGGACAGGGGGGCGTCTGAAGCTTTCTTT.

V and J are TRBV6-6 and TRBJ2-1; D possibly corresponds to TRBD1 (5 bases). The germline CDR1 and CDR2 sequences are MNHNY and SVGAGI (reference sequence). V lost 0 bases to trimming and J lost 6 bases, with 9 bases between them. This CDR3 comprises 14 residues. The CDR3, as DNA: TGTGCCAGCAGTTACTCGACAGTTAGCAATGAGCAGTTCTTC. Its translation is CASSYSTVSNEQFF.

The chain employs TRBV7-3 and TRBJ1-1, with D hard to call. Germline lookup yields CDR1 SGHTA and CDR2 FQGTGA. The V and J ends lost 5 bases and 0 bases respectively, with 13 bases between them. The length of the CDR3 is 15 residues. CDR3 region: CASSPGRDMNTEAFF. Written as DNA, the CDR3 is TGTGCCAGCAGCCCCGGTAGAGACATGAACACTGAAGCTTTCTTT.

The CDR3 sequence is CASSLSGQNYGYTF. The CDR3 DNA reads as TGTGCCAGCAGTTTATCCGGACAAAACTATGGCTACACCTTC. This chain connects TRBV27 to TRBJ1-2, with a tentative D call TRBD1 (5 bases). The germline V and J ends were trimmed by 0 bases and 2 bases, with 7 bases remaining between them. Germline values: CDR1 MNHEY, CDR2 SMNVEV (reference sequence). This CDR3 spans 14 amino acids.

The chain couples TRBV30 to TRBJ2-1, with 10 bases lining up with TRBD2. The CDR3 loop spans 13 amino acids. CDR1 and CDR2 from the germline V gene are GTSNPN and SVGIG (reference sequence). V gave up 4 bases and J gave up 7 bases; unmatched junction bases: 4. For the CDR3, the DNA is TGTGCCTGGACTAGCGGGAGCGGGAATGAGCAGTTCTTC. Amino acid sequence: CAWTSGSGNEQFF.

The chain employs TRBV28 and TRBJ1-4; 7 bases are shared with TRBD1. Germline CDR1 MDHEN, CDR2 SYDVKM. The CDR3 has 15 amino acids. The V segment lost 5 bases and the J segment 2 bases; nucleotides outside the gene matches: 5. The CDR3: CASSITGVTNEKLFF. The CDR3 DNA reads TGTGCCAGCAGTATAACAGGGGTGACTAATGAAAAACTGTTTTTT.

The chain uses TRBV28 and TRBJ1-1, with 8 bases that match TRBD1. The germline gives CDR1 MDHEN, CDR2 SYDVKM. The CDR3 runs to 14 residues. The trim removed 7 bases at V and 4 bases at J, leaving 8 bases unmatched. The CDR3 here is CASNRQGLGTEAFF. Written as DNA, the CDR3 is TGTGCCAGCAACCGACAGGGGCTGGGCACTGAAGCTTTCTTT.

The chain links TRBV28 to TRBJ2-3; 9 nucleotides line up with TRBD2. The germline gives CDR1 MDHEN, CDR2 SYDVKM. The CDR3 spans 16 residues. V shed 6 bases, J shed 1 base, and the junction held 8 bases outside the gene matches. CDR3 amino acids: CASSSLAGSGTDTQYF. The CDR3 DNA reads TGTGCCAGCAGCAGCCTAGCGGGATCGGGCACAGATACGCAGTATTTT.

The V gene is TRBV21-1, the J gene TRBJ2-1; no DNA check was done on the table's D call, TRBD1. TRBV21-1 is annotated as a pseudogene. This CDR3 is 18 amino acids long. The CDR3 spells CASSTLAGTGREHNEQFF. The CDR3 nucleotides are TGTGCCAGCAGCACCTTGGCCGGGACAGGGCGCGAACACAATGAGCAGTTCTTC.

The V gene is TRBV6-1, the J gene TRBJ2-7, with D possibly matching TRBD2 (5 bases). The CDR3 is made up of 17 amino acids. Trimming stripped 1 base from V and 0 bases from J, with 16 bases between. Germline CDR1 is MNHNS and CDR2 is SASEGT. The CDR3 sequence is CASSEGLERLSSYEQYF. The CDR3 nucleotides read TGTGCCAGCAGTGAAGGATTAGAGCGGCTAAGCTCCTACGAGCAGTACTTC.

This chain joins TRBV7-9 and TRBJ2-3; 11 bases map to TRBD2. V trimming: 4 bases; J trimming: 6 bases; junction bases outside the gene matches: 15. CDR3 length equals 18 residues. From germline, CDR1 is SEHNR and CDR2 FQNEAQ (reference sequence). This CDR3 is CASSSSLGRLAGSDTQYF. The DNA for the CDR3 is TGTGCCAGCAGCTCAAGCCTGGGCAGACTAGCGGGGTCGGATACGCAGTATTTT. Full variable domain (outside the CDR3, taken from reference TRBV7-9 and TRBJ2-3): DTGVSQNPRHKITKRGQNVTFRCDPISEHNRLYWYRQTLGQGPEFLTYFQNEAQLEKSRLLSDRFSAERPKGSFSTLEIQRTEQGDSAMYLCASSSSLGRLAGSDTQYFGPGTRLTVL.

The chain uses TRBV7-9 and TRBJ1-6; D gene uncertain. V was trimmed by 5 bases and J by 7 bases, leaving 15 bases between them. CDR3 length equals 15 residues. Germline-derived CDR1 and CDR2 are SEHNR and FQNEAQ (reference sequence). The CDR3 coding sequence is TGTGCCAGCAGCCGCAATGCGGGAAGGAATTCACCCCTCCACTTT. Protein sequence: CASSRNAGRNSPLHF.

The chain is built from TRBV2 and TRBJ1-5; D gene ambiguous. The CDR3 is made up of 14 amino acids. CDR1 and CDR2 (germline): SNHLY, FYNNEI. V was clipped by 4 bases and J by 2 bases, with 9 bases between them. The CDR3 DNA reads as TGTGCCAGCAGTGTCAGGTCTGGCAATCAGCCCCAGCATTTT. Amino acids: CASSVRSGNQPQHF.

The chain joins TRBV19 to TRBJ1-1; D is possibly TRBD1 (6 bases). CDR3 size: 17 residues. Trimming cost V 3 bases and J 3 bases, with 20 bases left between them. Germline-derived CDR1 and CDR2 are LNHDA and SQIVND (reference sequence). CDR3 loop: CASSMPLGTSRDTEAFF. The CDR3 bases are TGTGCCAGTAGTATGCCCCTTGGGACATCGAGGGACACTGAAGCTTTCTTT.

The chain couples TRBV27 to TRBJ1-2; D gene ambiguous. Trimming cost V 5 bases and J 1 base, with 8 bases left between them. Germline V gene sequence: CDR1 MNHEY, CDR2 SMNVEV (reference sequence). This CDR3 region has 13 residues. CDR3 in amino acids: CASSRRNNYGYTF. CDR3 nucleotides: TGTGCCAGCAGTCGACGGAATAACTATGGCTACACCTTC.

The rearrangement joins TRBV28 to TRBJ1-5; TRBD1 might be the D (5 bases). The length of the CDR3 is 13 residues. Germline assignment: CDR1 MDHEN and CDR2 SYDVKM. Trimming took 6 bases from V and 4 from J, leaving 10 bases between them. CDR3 region: CASSRQINQPQHF. The CDR3 DNA sequence: TGTGCCAGCAGCCGACAGATAAATCAGCCCCAGCATTTT.

This chain joins TRBV2 and TRBJ2-7; a possible D gene is TRBD1 (5 bases). The CDR3 consists of 12 residues. Germline values: CDR1 SNHLY, CDR2 FYNNEI. Trimming took 7 bases from V and 5 from J, leaving 12 bases between them. The chain's CDR3 is CASNHDRDEQYF. CDR3 in DNA: TGTGCCAGCAACCACGACAGAGACGAGCAGTACTTC.

V usage is TRBV19 and J usage is TRBJ1-4; unclear D gene. Germline assignment: CDR1 LNHDA and CDR2 SQIVND (reference sequence). The CDR3 totals 12 residues. The ends were cut back, 2 bases at V and 8 bases at J, with 6 bases in the middle. CDR3 region: CASSISMEKLFF. In DNA, the CDR3 is TGTGCCAGTAGTATATCGATGGAAAAACTGTTTTTT.

The rearrangement uses TRBV9 and TRBJ2-3, with 8 bases fitting TRBD2. Germline V gene sequence: CDR1 SGDLS, CDR2 YYNGEE. Trimming took 7 bases from V and 1 from J; bases not matched to a gene: 8. The length of the CDR3 is 15 residues. The CDR3 nucleotides are TGTGCCAGCGGGCGGAACGGGGGGGGCACAGATACGCAGTATTTT. This sequence encodes CASGRNGGGTDTQYF.

The chain has TRBV4-3 and TRBJ2-7; 7 bases agree with TRBD2. This CDR3 is built from 16 residues. V trimming: 0 bases; J trimming: 4 bases; junction bases outside the gene matches: 9. The germline CDR1 and CDR2 sequences are LGHNA and YSLEER. CDR3 nucleotides: TGCGCCAGCAGCCAAGAGCCTGGGCTAGCGGTTTACGAGCAGTACTTC. Its protein product is CASSQEPGLAVYEQYF.

The chain employs TRBV21-1 and TRBJ1-2; TRBD1 was called by the table and not checked on the DNA. TRBV21-1 is marked as a pseudogene. The CDR3 length is 14 residues. CDR3 nucleotides: TGTGCCAGCATCAGAGACAGGCCGGGCTATGGCTACACCTTC. Translated, it gives CASIRDRPGYGYTF.

The V call is TRBV7-9, the J call TRBJ2-2; 9 bases agree with TRBD2. Trimming removed 7 bases from V and 4 bases from J; junction bases left unmatched: 10. CDR1 is SEHNR, CDR2 FQNEAQ, per germline (reference sequence). The CDR3 has 16 amino acids. The CDR3 DNA reads as TGTGCCAGCAACACTATAGCGGGGGCGGGCACCGGGGAGCTGTTTTTT. This translates into CASNTIAGAGTGELFF.